The 17 T cell receptor beta chains below were found in one sample sequenced in a study of vaccination effects on CD4 cells after COVID-19. Ahead of sequencing, the ViraFEST assay grew antigen-specific CD4+ T cells using viral peptide pools. Once cultured for around 11 days, the cells underwent separation to obtain CD4+ T cells. It was between March and December 2020 that the person had a SARS-CoV-2 infection confirmed by PCR. Assay: immunoSEQ multiplex PCR; the TCRdb copy retains only in-frame clones and omits some. The sample contains 40,000 to 50,000 clones, roughly four fifths of which appear only once. These receptors' antigens are unknown. Sequenced here: CD4+ T cells from PBMCs cultured with a peptide pool, sampled before COVID-19 vaccination. Every receptor here comes from a human donor who had a prior SARS-CoV-2 infection.

The V and J genes are TRBV11-3 and TRBJ2-3; TRBD2 matches 7 bases. The CDR3 is made up of 12 amino acids. With V trimmed by 1 base and J by 9 bases, 1 base remained unmatched. CDR1 and CDR2 from the germline V gene are SGHNT and YENEEA. The CDR3 protein is CASSLGEGTQYF. CDR3 sequence (DNA): TGTGCCAGCAGCTTAGGGGAGGGAACGCAGTATTTT. Using reference TRBV11-3 and TRBJ2-3 for the parts outside the CDR3, the full variable domain is EAGVVQSPRYKIIEKKQPVAFWCNPISGHNTLYWYLQNLGQGPELLIRYENEEAVDDSQLPKDRFSAERLKGVDSTLKIQPAELGDSAVYLCASSLGEGTQYFGPGTRLTVL.

Here the CDR3 DNA reads TGTGCCAGCAGCGGACGTGGGCCCACAGATACGCAGTATTTT. As protein: CASSGRGPTDTQYF. The chain carries TRBV5-6 and TRBJ2-3, with D hard to call. Germline V CDR1 and CDR2: SGHDT, YYEEEE. This CDR3 comprises 14 residues. Trimming left V 4 bases short and J 2 bases short, with 11 bases between.

This clone has only a few counts. Here the CDR3 reads CAWTRTGEGLNGYTF. The CDR3 region has the DNA TGTGCCTGGACCCGGACAGGCGAGGGGCTGAATGGCTACACCTTC. The chain is built from TRBV30 and TRBJ1-2, with 7 bases that match TRBD1. Germline V lookup: CDR1 GTSNPN, CDR2 SVGIG (reference sequence). J lost 6 bases, V lost 4 bases, and 14 bases had no gene match. This CDR3 is built from 15 residues.

The gene calls are TRBV19 and TRBJ2-3; D uncertain. The CDR3 is 15 amino acids. V lost 5 bases and J 1 base, leaving 13 bases between the germline ends. The germline CDR1 and CDR2 sequences are LNHDA and SQIVND (reference sequence). The CDR3 coding sequence is TGTGCCAGTAGTCTATTGGCTCAACGCACAGATACGCAGTATTTT. This translates into CASSLLAQRTDTQYF.

The table lists this clone with a few counts. The rearrangement uses TRBV6-1 and TRBJ1-6; 7 bases fit TRBD1. CDR1 and CDR2 (germline): MNHNS, SASEGT. This CDR3 has 16 residues. V lost 3 bases and J lost 4; bases outside the gene matches: 6. The CDR3 sequence is CASSERDSYYNSPLHF. The CDR3 bases are TGTGCCAGCAGTGAGAGGGACAGCTATTATAATTCACCCCTCCACTTT.

This clone was detected only once. The chain is built from TRBV5-6 and TRBJ2-3, with D hard to call. The CDR3 spans 12 residues. V dropped 3 bases and J dropped 5 bases, with 7 bases sitting between them. The V gene's germline CDR1 is SGHDT and CDR2 YYEEEE. CDR3 nucleotide sequence: TGTGCCAGCAGCTCGGCCCTAGATACGCAGTATTTT. Amino acid sequence: CASSSALDTQYF. Supplemented by reference TRBV5-6 and TRBJ2-3, the full variable domain reads DAGVTQSPTHLIKTRGQQVTLRCSPKSGHDTVSWYQQALGQGPQFIFQYYEEEERQRGNFPDRFSGHQFPNYSSELNVNALLLGDSALYLCASSSALDTQYFGPGTRLTVL.

The chain links TRBV5-1 to TRBJ2-3; 8 nucleotides line up with TRBD1. The germline V gene encodes CDR1 SGHRS and CDR2 YFSETQ. CDR3 length: 14 residues. V was clipped by 4 bases and J by 5 bases; unmatched bases: 6. CDR3 sequence reads: CASSIDRGGDTQYF. The CDR3 DNA is TGCGCCAGCAGCATAGACAGGGGAGGAGATACGCAGTATTTT.

CDR3 in amino acids: CASRLLTGRETQYF. CDR3 sequence (DNA): TGTGCCAGCAGATTACTGACAGGGAGGGAGACCCAGTACTTC. This chain links TRBV6-5 with TRBJ2-5, with D tentatively TRBD1 (7 bases). Looked up from germline, CDR1 is MNHEY and CDR2 is SVGAGI. The V end was cut by 6 bases, the J end by 5 bases, with 16 bases between. This CDR3 has 14 amino acids.

The CDR3 protein is CASSSGGSADTQYF. The DNA of the CDR3 is TGTGCCAGCAGCTCAGGTGGGAGCGCAGATACGCAGTATTTT. The chain couples TRBV7-2 to TRBJ2-3, with a weak D call TRBD2 (5 bases). Germline loops: CDR1 SGHTA, CDR2 FQGNSA. The CDR3 extends over 14 amino acids. Trimming took off 4 bases at V and 4 bases at J, with 12 bases between the two ends.

CDR3 residues: CASSAGDATDTQYF. The DNA for the CDR3 is TGTGCCAGCAGCGCTGGGGACGCCACAGATACGCAGTATTTT. This rearrangement joins TRBV9 to TRBJ2-3; either TRBD1 or TRBD2 may supply D (5 bases each). Germline values: CDR1 SGDLS, CDR2 YYNGEE. Trimming pared 3 bases from V and 2 bases from J, leaving 10 bases between. This CDR3 has 14 amino acids.

The rearrangement links TRBV4-3 to TRBJ2-3; D may be TRBD1 or TRBD2 (5 bases each). The CDR3 spans 15 residues. Trimming shortened V by 1 base and J by 0 bases, and 8 bases separated the two germline ends. Germline-derived CDR1 and CDR2 are LGHNA and YSLEER. CDR3 sequence reads: CASSQGGESTDTQYF. In nucleotides, the CDR3 is TGCGCCAGCAGCCAAGGAGGGGAAAGCACAGATACGCAGTATTTT.

The V and J genes are TRBV15 and TRBJ1-3; no clear D. V lost 1 base and J lost 1, with 11 bases in between. The CDR3 contains 16 residues. CDR1 and CDR2 from the germline V gene are LNHNV and YYDKDF (reference sequence). CDR3 loop: CATSRATTRSGNTIYF. DNA of the CDR3: TGTGCCACCAGCAGAGCTACAACCAGGTCTGGAAACACCATATATTTT.

There are a few counts of this clone. For the CDR3, the DNA is TGTGCCAGCAGCTTGGACGGAGGGGATCAGCCCCAGCATTTT. As protein: CASSLDGGDQPQHF. This chain uses TRBV5-5 with TRBJ1-5; perhaps TRBD1 as D (5 bases). V was pared by 0 bases and J by 5 bases, with 9 bases between. Germline CDR1 and CDR2: SGHKS and YYEKEE (reference sequence). This CDR3 contains 14 residues.

The chain links TRBV11-1 to TRBJ1-1; D call uncertain. V was trimmed by 1 base and J by 6 bases, leaving 12 bases between them. This CDR3 is built from 14 residues. Germline-derived CDR1 and CDR2 are SGHAT and FQDESV (reference sequence). CDR3 sequence: CASSLVSNNAEAFF. In nucleotides, the CDR3 is TGTGCCAGCAGCTTAGTAAGCAATAACGCTGAAGCTTTCTTT.

This clone was seen once. V gene TRBV19 combines with J gene TRBJ1-2; D is unresolved. The CDR3 extends over 12 amino acids. Trimming shortened V by 5 bases and J by 6 bases, and 10 bases separated the two germline ends. Germline CDR1 LNHDA, CDR2 SQIVND (reference sequence). The CDR3 sequence: CASSLLRNGYTF. Written as DNA, the CDR3 is TGTGCCAGTAGTCTATTACGGAATGGCTACACCTTC.

This clone occurred a few times. This chain uses TRBV5-1 with TRBJ2-7, with 7 bases lining up with TRBD1. The CDR3 is 16 residues long. J lost 3 bases, V lost 4 bases, and 13 bases had no gene match. CDR1 is SGHRS and CDR2 is YFSETQ in the germline V gene. The CDR3 region is CASSRGTAQNDYEQYF. The CDR3 nucleotides read TGCGCCAGCAGCAGAGGGACAGCCCAAAACGACTACGAGCAGTACTTC.

This chain connects TRBV15 to TRBJ2-5; 7 positions agree with TRBD2. This CDR3 contains 18 residues. The V segment lost 1 base and the J segment 3 bases; nucleotides outside the gene matches: 14. Germline values: CDR1 LNHNV, CDR2 YYDKDF (reference sequence). The CDR3 DNA reads as TGTGCCACCAGCAGAGGAGAACCTCGGCGGGAGCATGAAGAGACCCAGTACTTC. It yields the protein CATSRGEPRREHEETQYF.